The clone carrying this T cell receptor (beta chain) has more than one count but fewer than ten. Its antigen is unidentified. Each CDR3 protein is one row after TCRdb ran MiXCR on the RACE reads. This table has about 120,000 distinct CDR3 sequences, approximately 13% appearing once. This record belongs to a study of human T cells and chemical hapten exposure. Study in general: The study sensitized with 2% DPC on a 2 cm by 2 cm patch of upper inner arm skin. Study results and caveats: There was alopecia in the donors, so their immune response may differ from that of healthy people.

The time point here: pre-sensitization, week 0. Specified treatment: therapeutic diphenylcyclopropenone sensitization with weekly scalp DPC. Germline V gene data show CDR1 as SGHVS and CDR2 as FQNEAQ. The CDR3 spans 14 residues. Trimming stripped 8 bases from V and 3 bases from J, with 17 bases between. The receptor was derived from a woman aged 18-29 years with alopecia areata. Some clones in this sample may be carry-over from other donors' samples. The starting material was whole blood, obtained in connection with sensitization to the hapten diphenylcyclopropenone (DPC). The chain uses TRBV7-8 and TRBJ2-7; D might be TRBD1 (6 bases). The DNA of the CDR3 is TGTGCCAGCGGATACCGGGACAAACTCTACGAGCAGTACTTC. This translates into CASGYRDKLYEQYF.